Reported below is one T cell receptor beta chain. What it recognizes is unknown. Unrecorded immune exposure was likely among donors, who were nominally healthy when sampled. The PCR made use of 60 Vbeta and 13 Jbeta primers. Assay used: immunoSEQ multiplex PCR; TCRdb lists only in-frame clones, some missing. The sample includes roughly 80,000 clones, roughly 76% of them seen just once. The data were taken from a study of cytomegalovirus exposure and HLA in healthy donors. Whole-study results and caveats: A highly shared variant cluster was judged a likely technical artifact.

Germline CDR1 is SGHRS and CDR2 is YFSETQ. This CDR3 comprises 18 residues. V trimming: 4 bases; J trimming: 0 bases; junction bases outside the gene matches: 6. The V gene is TRBV5-1, the J gene TRBJ2-6, with TRBD2 matching 11 bases. Sequencing was carried out using PBMCs. The receptor's source is a woman aged 25 to 39 in good health and CMV-seronegative. CDR3 amino acids: CASSVSSGRTSGANVLTF. CDR3 nucleotides: TGCGCCAGCAGCGTATCTAGCGGGAGGACCTCTGGGGCCAACGTCCTGACTTTC.